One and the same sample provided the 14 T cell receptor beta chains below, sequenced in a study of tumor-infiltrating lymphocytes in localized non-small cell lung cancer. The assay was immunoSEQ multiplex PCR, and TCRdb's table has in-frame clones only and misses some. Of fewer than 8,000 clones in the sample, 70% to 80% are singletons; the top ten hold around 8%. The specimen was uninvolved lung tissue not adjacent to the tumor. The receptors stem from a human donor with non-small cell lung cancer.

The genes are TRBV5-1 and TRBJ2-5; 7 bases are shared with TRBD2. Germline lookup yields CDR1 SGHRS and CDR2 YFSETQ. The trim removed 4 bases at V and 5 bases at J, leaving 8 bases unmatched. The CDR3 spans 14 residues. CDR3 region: CASSAGSGGETQYF. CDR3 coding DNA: TGCGCCAGCAGCGCCGGGTCCGGGGGGGAGACCCAGTACTTC. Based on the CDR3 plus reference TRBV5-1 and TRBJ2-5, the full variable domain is KAGVTQTPRYLIKTRGQQVTLSCSPISGHRSVSWYQQTPGQGLQFLFEYFSETQRNKGNFPGRFSGRQFSNSRSEMNVSTLELGDSALYLCASSAGSGGETQYFGPGTRLLVL.

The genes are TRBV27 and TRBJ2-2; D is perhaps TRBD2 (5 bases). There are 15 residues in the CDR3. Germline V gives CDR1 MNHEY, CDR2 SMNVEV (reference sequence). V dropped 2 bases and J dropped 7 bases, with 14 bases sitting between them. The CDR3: CASSLGGSGVGELFF. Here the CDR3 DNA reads TGTGCCAGCAGTTTAGGTGGGAGTGGGGTCGGGGAGCTGTTTTTT.

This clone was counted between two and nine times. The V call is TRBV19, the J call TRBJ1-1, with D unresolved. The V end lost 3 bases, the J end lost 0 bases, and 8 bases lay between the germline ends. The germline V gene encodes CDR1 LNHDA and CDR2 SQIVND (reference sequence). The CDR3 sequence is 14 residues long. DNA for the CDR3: TGTGCCAGTAGTATCAGTCTACTGAACACTGAAGCTTTCTTT. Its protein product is CASSISLLNTEAFF. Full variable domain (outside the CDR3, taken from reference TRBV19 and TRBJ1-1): DGGITQSPKYLFRKEGQNVTLSCEQNLNHDAMYWYRQDPGQGLRLIYYSQIVNDFQKGDIAEGYSVSREKKESFPLTVTSAQKNPTAFYLCASSISLLNTEAFFGQGTRLTVV.

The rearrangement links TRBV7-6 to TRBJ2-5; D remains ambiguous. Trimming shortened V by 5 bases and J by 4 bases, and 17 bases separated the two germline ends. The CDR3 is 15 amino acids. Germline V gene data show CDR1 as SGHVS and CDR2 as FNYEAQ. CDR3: CASSKGIPQGETQYF. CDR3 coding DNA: TGTGCCAGCAGCAAAGGCATTCCGCAAGGAGAGACCCAGTACTTC.

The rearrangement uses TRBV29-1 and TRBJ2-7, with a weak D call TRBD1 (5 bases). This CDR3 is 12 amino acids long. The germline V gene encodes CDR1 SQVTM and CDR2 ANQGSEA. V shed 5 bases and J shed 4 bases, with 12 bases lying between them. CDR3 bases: TGCAGCGTTTCCCCGACAGAGTACGAGCAGTACTTC. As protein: CSVSPTEYEQYF.

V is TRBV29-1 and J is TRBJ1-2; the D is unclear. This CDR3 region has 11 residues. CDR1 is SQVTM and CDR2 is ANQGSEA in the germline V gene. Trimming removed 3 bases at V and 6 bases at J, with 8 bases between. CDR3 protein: CSVDRYNGYTF. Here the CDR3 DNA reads TGCAGCGTTGACCGCTACAATGGCTACACCTTC.

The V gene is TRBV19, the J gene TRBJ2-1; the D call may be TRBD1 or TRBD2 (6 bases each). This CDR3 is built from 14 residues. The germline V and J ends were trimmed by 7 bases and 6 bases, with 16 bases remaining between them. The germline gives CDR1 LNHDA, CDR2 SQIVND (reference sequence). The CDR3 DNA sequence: TGTGCCAGTACCGACAGACTAGGGGGCAATGAGCAGTTCTTC. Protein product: CASTDRLGGNEQFF.

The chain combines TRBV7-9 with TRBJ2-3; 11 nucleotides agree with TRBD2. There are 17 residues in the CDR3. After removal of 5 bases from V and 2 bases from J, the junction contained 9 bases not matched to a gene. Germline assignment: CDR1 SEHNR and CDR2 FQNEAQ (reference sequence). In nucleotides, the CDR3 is TGTGCCAGCAGCCCCGGCCTAGCGGGAGGTCCCACAGATACGCAGTATTTT. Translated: CASSPGLAGGPTDTQYF. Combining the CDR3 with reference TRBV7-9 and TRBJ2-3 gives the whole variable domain DTGVSQNPRHKITKRGQNVTFRCDPISEHNRLYWYRQTLGQGPEFLTYFQNEAQLEKSRLLSDRFSAERPKGSFSTLEIQRTEQGDSAMYLCASSPGLAGGPTDTQYFGPGTRLTVL.

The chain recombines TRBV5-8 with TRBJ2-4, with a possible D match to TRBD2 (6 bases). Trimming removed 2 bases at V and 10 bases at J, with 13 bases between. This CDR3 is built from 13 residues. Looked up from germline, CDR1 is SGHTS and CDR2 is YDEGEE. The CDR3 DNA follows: TGTGCCAGCAGCTTTGGGGGGTCCAGTATTCAGTACTTC. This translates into CASSFGGSSIQYF.

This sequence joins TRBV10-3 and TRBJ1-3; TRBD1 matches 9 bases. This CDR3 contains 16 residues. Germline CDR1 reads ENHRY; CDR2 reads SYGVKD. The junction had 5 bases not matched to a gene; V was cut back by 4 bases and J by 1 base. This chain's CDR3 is CAISGGQGRSGNTIYF. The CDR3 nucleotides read TGTGCCATCAGTGGGGGACAGGGTCGGTCTGGAAACACCATATATTTT.

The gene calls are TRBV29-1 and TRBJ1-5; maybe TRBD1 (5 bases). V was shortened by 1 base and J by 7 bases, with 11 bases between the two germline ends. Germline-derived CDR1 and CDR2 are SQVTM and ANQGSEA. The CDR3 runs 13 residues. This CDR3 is CSVEGGEGQPQHF. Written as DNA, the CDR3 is TGCAGCGTTGAAGGGGGAGAGGGGCAGCCCCAGCATTTT.

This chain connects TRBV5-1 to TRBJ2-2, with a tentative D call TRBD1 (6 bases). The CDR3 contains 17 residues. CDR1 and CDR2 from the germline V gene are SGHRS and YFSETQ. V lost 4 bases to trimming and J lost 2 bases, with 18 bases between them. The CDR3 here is CASSTIPGHLNTGELFF. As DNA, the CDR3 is TGCGCCAGCAGCACAATCCCGGGACACCTCAACACCGGGGAGCTGTTTTTT.

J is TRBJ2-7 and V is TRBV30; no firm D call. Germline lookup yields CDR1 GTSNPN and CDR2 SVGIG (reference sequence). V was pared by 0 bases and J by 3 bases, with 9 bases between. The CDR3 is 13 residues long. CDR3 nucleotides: TGTGCCTGGAGTGTAAGCGAGGTCTACGAGCAGTACTTC. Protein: CAWSVSEVYEQYF.

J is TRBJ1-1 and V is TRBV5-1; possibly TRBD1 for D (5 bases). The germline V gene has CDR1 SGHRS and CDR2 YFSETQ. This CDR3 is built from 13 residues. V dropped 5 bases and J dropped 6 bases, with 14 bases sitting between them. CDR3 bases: TGCGCCAGCAGTGGCTTTGGGGGATCTGAAGCTTTCTTT. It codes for CASSGFGGSEAFF.